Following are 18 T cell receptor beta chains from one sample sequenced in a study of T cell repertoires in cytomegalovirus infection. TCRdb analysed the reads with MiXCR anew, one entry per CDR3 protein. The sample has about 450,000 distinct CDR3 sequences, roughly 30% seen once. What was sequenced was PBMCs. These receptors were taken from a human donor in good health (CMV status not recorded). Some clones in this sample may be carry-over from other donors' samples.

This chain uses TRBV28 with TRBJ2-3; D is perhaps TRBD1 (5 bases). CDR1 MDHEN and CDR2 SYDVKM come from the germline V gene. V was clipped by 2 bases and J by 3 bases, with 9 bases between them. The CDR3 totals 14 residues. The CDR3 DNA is TGTGCCAGCAGTTTACAGGGAACTACAGATACGCAGTATTTT. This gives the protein CASSLQGTTDTQYF. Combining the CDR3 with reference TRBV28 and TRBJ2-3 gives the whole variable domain DVKVTQSSRYLVKRTGEKVFLECVQDMDHENMFWYRQDPGLGLRLIYFSYDVKMKEKGDIPEGYSVSREKKERFSLILESASTNQTSMYLCASSLQGTTDTQYFGPGTRLTVL.

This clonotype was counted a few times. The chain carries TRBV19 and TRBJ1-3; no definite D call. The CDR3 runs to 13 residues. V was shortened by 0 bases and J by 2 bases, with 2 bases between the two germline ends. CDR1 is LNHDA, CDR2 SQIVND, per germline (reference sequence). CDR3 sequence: CASSIDPGNTIYF. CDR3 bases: TGTGCCAGTAGTATAGATCCTGGAAACACCATATATTTT.

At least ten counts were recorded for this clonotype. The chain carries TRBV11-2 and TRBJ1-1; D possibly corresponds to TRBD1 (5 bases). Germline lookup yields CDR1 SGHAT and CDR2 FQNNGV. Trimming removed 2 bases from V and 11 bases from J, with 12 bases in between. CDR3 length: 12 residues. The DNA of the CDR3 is TGTGCCAGCAGCTTATGGTCCAGGGAGGCTTTCTTT. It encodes CASSLWSREAFF.

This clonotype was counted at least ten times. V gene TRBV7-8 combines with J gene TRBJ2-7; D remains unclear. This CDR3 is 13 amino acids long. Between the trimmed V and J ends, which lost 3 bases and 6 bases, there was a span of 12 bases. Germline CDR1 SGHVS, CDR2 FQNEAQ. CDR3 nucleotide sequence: TGTGCCAGCAGCTTCCTTCCTGGGTCCGAGCAGTACTTC. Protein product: CASSFLPGSEQYF. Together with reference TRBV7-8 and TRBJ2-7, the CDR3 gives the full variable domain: GAGVSQSPRYKVAKRGQDVALRCDPISGHVSLFWYQQALGQGPEFLTYFQNEAQLDKSGLPSDRFFAERPEGSVSTLKIQRTQQEDSAVYLCASSFLPGSEQYFGPGTRLTVT.

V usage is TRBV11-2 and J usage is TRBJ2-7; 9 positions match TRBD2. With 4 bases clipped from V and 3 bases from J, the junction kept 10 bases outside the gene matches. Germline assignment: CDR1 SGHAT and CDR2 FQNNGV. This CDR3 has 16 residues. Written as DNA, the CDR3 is TGTGCCAGCAGCTACCTAATAGCGGGGGCTATCTACGAGCAGTACTTC. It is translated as CASSYLIAGAIYEQYF. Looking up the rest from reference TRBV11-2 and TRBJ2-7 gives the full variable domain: EAGVAQSPRYKIIEKRQSVAFWCNPISGHATLYWYQQILGQGPKLLIQFQNNGVVDDSQLPKDRFSAERLKGVDSTLKIQPAKLEDSAVYLCASSYLIAGAIYEQYFGPGTRLTVT.

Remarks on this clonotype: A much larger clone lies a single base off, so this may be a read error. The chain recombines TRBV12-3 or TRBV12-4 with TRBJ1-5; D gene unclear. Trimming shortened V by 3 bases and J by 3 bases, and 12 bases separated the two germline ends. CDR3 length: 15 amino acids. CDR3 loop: CASSFRREANQPQHF. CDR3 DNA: TGTGCCAGCAGTTTTAGGAGGGAGGCCAATCAGCCCCAGCATTTT.

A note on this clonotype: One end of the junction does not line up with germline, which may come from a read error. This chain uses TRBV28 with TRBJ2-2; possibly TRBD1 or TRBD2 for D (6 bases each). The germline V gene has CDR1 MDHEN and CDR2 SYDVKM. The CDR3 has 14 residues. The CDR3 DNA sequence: TGTGCCAGCAGTGACTCAGGGGAGGTCGGGGATCTGTTTTTT. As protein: CASSDSGEVGDLFF.

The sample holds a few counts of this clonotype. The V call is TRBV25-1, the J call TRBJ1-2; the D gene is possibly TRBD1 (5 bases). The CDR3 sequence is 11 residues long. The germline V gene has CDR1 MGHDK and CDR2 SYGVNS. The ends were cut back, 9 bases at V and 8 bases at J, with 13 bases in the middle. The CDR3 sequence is CASAGVGGYTF. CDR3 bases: TGTGCCAGTGCGGGGGTAGGCGGCTACACCTTC.

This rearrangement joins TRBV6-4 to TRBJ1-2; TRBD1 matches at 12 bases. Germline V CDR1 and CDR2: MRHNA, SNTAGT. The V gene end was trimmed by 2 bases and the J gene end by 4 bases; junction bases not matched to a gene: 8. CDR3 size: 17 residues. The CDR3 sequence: CASSDGDRGLYGYGYTF. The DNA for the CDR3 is TGTGCCAGCAGTGACGGGGACAGGGGGCTTTACGGCTATGGCTACACCTTC.

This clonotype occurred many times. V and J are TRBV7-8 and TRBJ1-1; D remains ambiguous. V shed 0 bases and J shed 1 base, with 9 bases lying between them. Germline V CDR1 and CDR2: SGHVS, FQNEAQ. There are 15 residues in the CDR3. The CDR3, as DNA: TGTGCCAGCAGCTTAGCGGGGAGACAGAACACTGAAGCTTTCTTT. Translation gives CASSLAGRQNTEAFF.

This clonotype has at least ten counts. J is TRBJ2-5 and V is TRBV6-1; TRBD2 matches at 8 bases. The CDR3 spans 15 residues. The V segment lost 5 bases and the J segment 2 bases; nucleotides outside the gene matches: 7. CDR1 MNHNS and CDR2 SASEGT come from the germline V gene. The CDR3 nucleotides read TGTGCCAGCAGTCCCCCAGGCGGGGGGCAAGAGACCCAGTACTTC. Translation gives CASSPPGGGQETQYF.

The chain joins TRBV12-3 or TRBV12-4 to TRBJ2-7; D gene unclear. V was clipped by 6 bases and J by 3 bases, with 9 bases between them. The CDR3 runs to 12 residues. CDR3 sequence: CASSTGGYEQYF. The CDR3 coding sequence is TGTGCCAGCAGCACCGGCGGCTACGAGCAGTACTTC.

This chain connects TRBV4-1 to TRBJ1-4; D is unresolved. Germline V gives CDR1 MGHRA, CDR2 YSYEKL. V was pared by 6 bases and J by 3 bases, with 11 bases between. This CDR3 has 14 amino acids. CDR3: CASSQWQSNEKLFF. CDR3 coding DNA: TGCGCCAGCAGTCAATGGCAGTCTAATGAAAAACTGTTTTTT.

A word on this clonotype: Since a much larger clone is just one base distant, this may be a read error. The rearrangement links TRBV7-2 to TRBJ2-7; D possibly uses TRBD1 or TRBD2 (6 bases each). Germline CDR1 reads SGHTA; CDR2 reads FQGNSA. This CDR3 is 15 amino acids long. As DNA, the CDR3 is TGTGACAGCAGCTTAGGACTGGGGGGCTCCGCCGAGCAGTACTTC. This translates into CDSSLGLGGSAEQYF.

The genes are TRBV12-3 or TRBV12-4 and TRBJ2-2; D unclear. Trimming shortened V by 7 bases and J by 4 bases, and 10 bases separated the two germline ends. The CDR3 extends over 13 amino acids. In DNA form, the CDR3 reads TGTGCCAGCACCCCGATGCCCACCGGGGAGCTGTTTTTT. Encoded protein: CASTPMPTGELFF.

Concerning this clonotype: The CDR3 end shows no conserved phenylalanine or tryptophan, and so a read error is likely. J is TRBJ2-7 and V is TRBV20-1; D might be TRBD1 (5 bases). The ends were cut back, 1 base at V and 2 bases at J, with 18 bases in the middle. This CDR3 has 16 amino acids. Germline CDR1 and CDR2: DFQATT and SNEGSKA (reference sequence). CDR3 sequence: CSARGSGAGSPYEQYL. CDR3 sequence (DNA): TGCAGTGCTAGAGGCTCTGGGGCAGGGTCCCCCTACGAGCAGTACTTA.

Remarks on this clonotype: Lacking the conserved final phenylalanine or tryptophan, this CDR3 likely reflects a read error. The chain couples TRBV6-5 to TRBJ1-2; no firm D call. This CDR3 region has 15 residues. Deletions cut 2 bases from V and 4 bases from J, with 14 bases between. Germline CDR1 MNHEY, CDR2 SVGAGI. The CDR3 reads CASSYGLQDRYGYTL. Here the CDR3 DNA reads TGTGCCAGCAGTTACGGACTTCAGGATCGCTATGGCTACACCTTA.

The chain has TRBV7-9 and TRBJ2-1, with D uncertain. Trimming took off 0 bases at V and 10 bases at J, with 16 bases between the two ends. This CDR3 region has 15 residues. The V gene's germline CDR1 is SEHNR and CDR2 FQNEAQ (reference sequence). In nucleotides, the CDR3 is TGTGCCAGCAGCTTAGCGGCAGGCTCCTTCGAAGAGCAGTTCTTC. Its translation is CASSLAAGSFEEQFF.